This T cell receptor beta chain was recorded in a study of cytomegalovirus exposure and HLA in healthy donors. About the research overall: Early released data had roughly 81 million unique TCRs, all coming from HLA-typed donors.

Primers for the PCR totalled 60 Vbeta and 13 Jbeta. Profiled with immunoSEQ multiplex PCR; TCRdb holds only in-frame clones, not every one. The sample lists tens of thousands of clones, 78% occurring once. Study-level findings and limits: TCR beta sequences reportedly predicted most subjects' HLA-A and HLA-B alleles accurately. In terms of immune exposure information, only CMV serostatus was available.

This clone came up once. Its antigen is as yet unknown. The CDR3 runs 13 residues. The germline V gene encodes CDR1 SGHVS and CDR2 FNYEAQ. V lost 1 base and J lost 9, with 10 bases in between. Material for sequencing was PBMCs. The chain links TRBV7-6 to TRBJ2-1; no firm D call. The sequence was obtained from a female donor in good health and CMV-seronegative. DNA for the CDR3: TGTGCCAGCAGCTTAGGACAAAACGGTGAGCAGTTCTTC. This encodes CASSLGQNGEQFF.